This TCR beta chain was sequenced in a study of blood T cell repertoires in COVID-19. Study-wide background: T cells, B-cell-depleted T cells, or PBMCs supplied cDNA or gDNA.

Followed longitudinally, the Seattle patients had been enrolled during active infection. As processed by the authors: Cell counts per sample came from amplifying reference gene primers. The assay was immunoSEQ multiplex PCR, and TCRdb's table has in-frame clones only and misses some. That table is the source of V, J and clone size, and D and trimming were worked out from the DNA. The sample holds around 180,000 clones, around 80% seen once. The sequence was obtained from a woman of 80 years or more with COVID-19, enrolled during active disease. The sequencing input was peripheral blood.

For the CDR3, the DNA is TGCAGCGTTGCACCCCAAACAGTAGCGGGAGAGACCCAGTACTTC. It yields the protein CSVAPQTVAGETQYF. This rearrangement joins TRBV29-1 to TRBJ2-5; 7 nucleotides agree with TRBD2. The length of the CDR3 is 15 residues. Germline V gene data show CDR1 as SQVTM and CDR2 as ANQGSEA. The V segment lost 4 bases and the J segment 4 bases; nucleotides outside the gene matches: 12.